This entry concerns a single T cell receptor (beta chain). The CDR3 runs 15 residues. Germline assignment: CDR1 SGHNT and CDR2 YENEEA. Losses at the gene ends were 5 bases for V and 1 base for J; bases not matched to a gene: 3. The data are from a study of blood T cell repertoires in COVID-19. The assay was immunoSEQ multiplex PCR, and TCRdb's table has in-frame clones only and misses some. This table has about 380,000 clones, 90% appearing once. The chain couples TRBV11-3 to TRBJ2-1; 9 bases match TRBD1. Source material: peripheral blood. This clonotype originated in a man aged 18-30 years with active or convalescent COVID-19. The CDR3 coding sequence is TGTGCCAGCAGCCTAGGGACAGGGTCCTACAATGAGCAGTTCTTC. Encoded protein: CASSLGTGSYNEQFF.